The clone carrying this TCR beta chain appeared many times. RNA transcripts were the template for amplifying TCR beta CDR3 regions. An initial round of RT-PCR targeting the TCR CDR3 relied on the HTBI primer set. MiXCR was run by TCRdb on the multiplex PCR reads, yielding one entry per CDR3 protein. The data contain around 600,000 distinct CDR3 sequences, 13% to 15% of them singletons. This sample was taken from a study of T cells in Graves' hyperthyroidism and ophthalmopathy. Germline V lookup: CDR1 MDHEN, CDR2 SYDVKM. The CDR3 consists of 21 residues. Germline trimming cut 2 bases from V and 3 bases from J; bases unmatched to any gene: 16.

The specimen sequenced was blood. This TCR came from a woman aged 45-65 years with Graves' ophthalmopathy. This chain joins TRBV28 and TRBJ2-3, with 14 bases lining up with TRBD2. The CDR3 loop is CASSLEPGLAGERGLTDTQYF. In DNA form, the CDR3 reads TGTGCCAGCAGTTTAGAACCGGGACTAGCGGGAGAGAGGGGTCTGACAGATACGCAGTATTTT.